This TCR beta chain comes out of a study of technical replicates of blood from a few donors. With 4 bases removed from V and 8 bases from J, the gap between germline ends came to 24 bases. CDR1 is SGHRS, CDR2 YFSETQ, per germline. The CDR3 runs to 16 residues. Clones were read by immunoSEQ multiplex PCR, and TCRdb kept only the in-frame ones, dropping some. This table has 75,000 to 95,000 clones, roughly 90% appearing once. The rearrangement uses TRBV5-1 and TRBJ1-2; perhaps TRBD1 as D (6 bases). Sequencing was carried out using T cells isolated from PBMCs. The receptor's source is a human donor in good health. The CDR3 loop is CASSAIRENRVDGYTF. In nucleotides, the CDR3 is TGCGCCAGCAGCGCAATTCGAGAAAACAGGGTCGACGGCTACACCTTC.